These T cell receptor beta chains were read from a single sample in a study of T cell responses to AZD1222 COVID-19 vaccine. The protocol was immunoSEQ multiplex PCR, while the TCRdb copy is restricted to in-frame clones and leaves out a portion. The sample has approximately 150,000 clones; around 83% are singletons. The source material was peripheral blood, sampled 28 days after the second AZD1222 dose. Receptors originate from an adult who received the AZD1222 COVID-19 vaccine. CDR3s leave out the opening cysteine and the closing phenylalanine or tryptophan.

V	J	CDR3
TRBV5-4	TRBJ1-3	ASRDGGNTIY
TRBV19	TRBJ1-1	ASSQSGTVTLGAF
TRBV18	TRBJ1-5	ASSLDSSNQPQH
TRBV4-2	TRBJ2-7	ASSQEGLAGFSYEQY
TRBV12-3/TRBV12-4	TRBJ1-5	ASSRQRQQPQH
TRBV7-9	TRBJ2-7	ASGRDWEQY
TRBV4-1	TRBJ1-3	ASSLLTGSSGNTIY
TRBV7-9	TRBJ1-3	ASSLEQSGNTIY
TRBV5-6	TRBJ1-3	ASSRLMGSSGNTIY
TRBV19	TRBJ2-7	ASSIVGPWGTYEQY
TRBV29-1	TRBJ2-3	SADTDTQY
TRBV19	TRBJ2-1	ASSIAGFSYNEQF
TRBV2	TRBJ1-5	ASTRRSNQPQH
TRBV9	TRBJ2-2	ASGLQASSTGELF
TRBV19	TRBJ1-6	ASSGTASNSPLH
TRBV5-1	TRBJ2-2	ASSLALVANTGELF
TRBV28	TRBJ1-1	ASSAPDRGTEAF
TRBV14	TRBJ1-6	ASSQQGALGSPLH
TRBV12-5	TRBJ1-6	ASGLGQGTHNSPLH
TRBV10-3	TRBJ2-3	AISGTGFLTDTQY
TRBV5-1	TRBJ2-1	ASSLAEINEQF
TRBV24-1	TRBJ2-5	ATSDRDRGYQETQY
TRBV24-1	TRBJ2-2	ATSDSRGGGFTGELF
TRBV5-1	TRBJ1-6	ASSGGEAYNSPLH
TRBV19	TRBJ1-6	ASSGWFRDNNSPLH
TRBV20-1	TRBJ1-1	SAILWAF
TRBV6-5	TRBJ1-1	ASSLITGQKNTEAF
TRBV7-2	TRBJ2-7	ASSPGLDYEQY
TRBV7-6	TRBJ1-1	ASSNFPLQGITEAF
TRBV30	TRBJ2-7	AWSVGGTGPNIQY
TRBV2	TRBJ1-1	ASGPHNTEAF
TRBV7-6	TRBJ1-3	ASSPDWANGNTIY
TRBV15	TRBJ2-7	ATSRAGSGGY
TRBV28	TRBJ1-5	ASSRQDYNQPQH
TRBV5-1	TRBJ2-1	ASRLDPDNEQF
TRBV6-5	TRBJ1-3	ASSTIASSGNTIY
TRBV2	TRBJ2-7	ASSEPGSYEQY
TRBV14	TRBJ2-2	ASSQVGRTGELF
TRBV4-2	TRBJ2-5	ASSQDPAGEETQY
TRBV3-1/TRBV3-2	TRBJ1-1	ASSQDGEYTEAF
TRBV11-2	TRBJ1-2	ASSLDLGVRGYT
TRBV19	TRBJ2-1	ASSIVALAEYNEQF
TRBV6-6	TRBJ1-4	ASSIVGLGEKLF
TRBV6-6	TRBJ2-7	ASSESFGSSVGPREDEQY
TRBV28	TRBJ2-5	ASSTKTQY